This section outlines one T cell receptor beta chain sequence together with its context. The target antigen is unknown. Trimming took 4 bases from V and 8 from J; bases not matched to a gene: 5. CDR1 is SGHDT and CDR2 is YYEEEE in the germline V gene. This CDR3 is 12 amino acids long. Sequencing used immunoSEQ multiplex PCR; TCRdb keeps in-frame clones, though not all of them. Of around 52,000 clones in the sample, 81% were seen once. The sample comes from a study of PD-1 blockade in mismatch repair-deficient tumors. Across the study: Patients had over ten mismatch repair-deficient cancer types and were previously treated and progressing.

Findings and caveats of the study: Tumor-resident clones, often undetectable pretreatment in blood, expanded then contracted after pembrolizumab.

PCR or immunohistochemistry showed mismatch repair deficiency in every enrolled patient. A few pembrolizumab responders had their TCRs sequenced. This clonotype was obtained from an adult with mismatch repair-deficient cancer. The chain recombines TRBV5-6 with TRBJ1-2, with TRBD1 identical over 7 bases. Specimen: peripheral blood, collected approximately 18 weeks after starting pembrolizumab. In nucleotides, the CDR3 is TGTGCCAGCAGCACTAGACAGGGAGGCTACACCTTC. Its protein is CASSTRQGGYTF.